A single sample gave rise to the 30 T cell receptor beta chains below, sequenced in a study of blood T cells in healthy people across ages (dated by TCRdb to between 2014 and 2017). The method behind the library was 5' RACE. Instrument used: Illumina HiSeq 2500. A second PCR of roughly 6 to 11 cycles was performed with a sample-barcoded 5' primer and a J-beta primer mix. Clones were called with MiXCR by TCRdb after fastp trimmed the public reads at Q25, and only in-frame beta chains were retained. Rows with one shared CDR3 protein collapse into an entry with the most common genes and DNA. For this sample the table gives about 1.6 million distinct CDR3 sequences, of which around 36% were detected only once. About 11% of the sample lies in the top ten. The source material was blood. The receptors were sampled from a woman in her thirties in good health.

The genes are TRBV20-1 and TRBJ2-5; 11 bases agree with TRBD1. Germline CDR1 and CDR2: DFQATT and SNEGSKA (reference sequence). The CDR3 totals 15 residues. V lost 1 base, J lost 7 bases, and 8 bases stayed unmatched. The CDR3 DNA reads as TGCAGTGCTAGAGTTCCCGGACAGGGGGCCGGGACCCAGTACTTC. Encoded protein: CSARVPGQGAGTQYF.

This clonotype has only a few counts. A much larger clone lies a single base off, so this may be a read error. This chain uses TRBV11-2 with TRBJ2-3; D ambiguous. CDR1 is SGHAT, CDR2 FQNNGV, per germline. V shed 2 bases and J shed 10 bases, with 7 bases lying between them. This CDR3 spans 11 amino acids. The CDR3 sequence is CASSLRDAQYF. CDR3 nucleotides: TGTGCCAGCAGCTTAAGGGATGCGCAGTATTTT.

This clonotype showed up just a few times. The V and J genes are TRBV9 and TRBJ2-3, with D perhaps TRBD1 or TRBD2 (5 bases each). The CDR3 runs to 15 residues. Per the germline V gene, CDR1 is SGDLS and CDR2 is YYNGEE. V was clipped by 1 base and J by 1 base, with 10 bases between them. The CDR3 protein is CASSVIGAGTDTQYF. Here the CDR3 DNA reads TGTGCCAGCAGCGTAATCGGGGCAGGCACAGATACGCAGTATTTT. Combining the CDR3 with reference TRBV9 and TRBJ2-3 gives the whole variable domain DSGVTQTPKHLITATGQRVTLRCSPRSGDLSVYWYQQSLDQGLQFLIQYYNGEERAKGNILERFSAQQFPDLHSELNLSSLELGDSALYFCASSVIGAGTDTQYFGPGTRLTVL.

Note on this clonotype: A read error may be the cause here, since a much bigger clone is one base away. The chain links TRBV4-1 to TRBJ2-7; TRBD1 is a possible D gene (7 bases). The CDR3 runs 16 residues. The germline V gene encodes CDR1 MGHRA and CDR2 YSYEKL. The chain's CDR3 is CANSQETTGRSYEQYF. The CDR3 DNA reads as TGCGCCAACAGCCAAGAGACGACAGGGAGGTCCTACGAGCAGTACTTC.

This clonotype was recorded at least ten times. The CDR3 bases are TGCAGTGCCCTCCCGGGAGGCGGCTACAATGAGCAGTTCTTC. Protein sequence: CSALPGGGYNEQFF. The chain combines TRBV20-1 with TRBJ2-1; 7 bases match TRBD2. J gave up 3 bases and V 6 bases, and 8 bases lay outside the gene matches. Germline-derived CDR1 and CDR2 are DFQATT and SNEGSKA (reference sequence). The CDR3 runs to 14 residues.

There are a few counts of this clonotype. The chain combines TRBV6-5 with TRBJ2-7; 12 bases line up with TRBD1. V shed 6 bases and J 3 bases; nucleotides not matched to a gene: 6. The CDR3 has 15 amino acids. Germline CDR1 MNHEY, CDR2 SVGAGI. As DNA, the CDR3 is TGTGCCAGCAGGTACCGGGACAGGGGGCACTACGAGCAGTACTTC. As protein: CASRYRDRGHYEQYF.

This clonotype was counted at least ten times. The rearrangement uses TRBV5-1 and TRBJ1-6, with a tentative D call TRBD1 (6 bases). CDR1 is SGHRS and CDR2 is YFSETQ in the germline V gene. This CDR3 has 14 residues. V lost 4 bases, J lost 9 bases, and 14 bases lay in between. CDR3: CASSPTGMGSPLHF. DNA for the CDR3: TGCGCCAGCAGCCCTACAGGGATGGGTTCACCCCTCCACTTT.

In this sample, this clonotype turned up many times. V usage is TRBV20-1 and J usage is TRBJ1-2; D gene uncertain. V dropped 1 base and J dropped 4 bases, with 4 bases sitting between them. Per germline, CDR1 DFQATT and CDR2 SNEGSKA (reference sequence). The CDR3 has 11 amino acids. The CDR3: CSARVGYGYTF. CDR3 nucleotide sequence: TGCAGTGCTAGAGTGGGCTATGGCTACACCTTC.

The V gene is TRBV12-3 or TRBV12-4, the J gene TRBJ2-1; TRBD2 agrees at 14 bases. V lost 10 bases to trimming and J lost 4 bases; unmatched junction nucleotides: 6. This CDR3 is built from 15 residues. The CDR3 DNA is TGTGCCACGACTAGCGGGGGGGCCGGGTACAATGAGCAGTTCTTC. Its translation: CATTSGGAGYNEQFF.

The chain uses TRBV20-1 and TRBJ1-6; D might be TRBD1 (5 bases). Looked up from germline, CDR1 is DFQATT and CDR2 is SNEGSKA (reference sequence). There are 13 residues in the CDR3. Trimming removed 2 bases at V and 9 bases at J, with 11 bases between. The CDR3 region has the DNA TGCAGTGCTAGACTCCAGGGCGGTTCACCCCTCCACTTT. It specifies CSARLQGGSPLHF.

In the case of this clonotype: Being one base from a much bigger clone, this may be a read error. V and J are TRBV20-1 and TRBJ2-7; tentative D call: TRBD2 (5 bases). Germline CDR1 reads DFQATT; CDR2 reads SNEGSKA (reference sequence). This CDR3 is built from 13 residues. The CDR3 DNA reads TGCAGTACTAGACTCCCCGCCAGCTACGAGCAGTACTTC. Amino acid sequence: CSTRLPASYEQYF.

V and J are TRBV28 and TRBJ2-7; possibly TRBD1 for D (6 bases). Germline V gene data show CDR1 as MDHEN and CDR2 as SYDVKM. The CDR3 sequence is 15 residues long. Between the trimmed V and J ends, which lost 4 bases and 6 bases, there was a span of 19 bases. The CDR3 region is CASSWTVGGTAEQYF. CDR3 coding DNA: TGTGCCAGCAGTTGGACGGTAGGGGGTACGGCCGAGCAGTACTTC. The variable domain in full, with the rest retrieved from reference TRBV28 and TRBJ2-7, is DVKVTQSSRYLVKRTGEKVFLECVQDMDHENMFWYRQDPGLGLRLIYFSYDVKMKEKGDIPEGYSVSREKKERFSLILESASTNQTSMYLCASSWTVGGTAEQYFGPGTRLTVT.

The chain is built from TRBV9 and TRBJ2-3; 12 nucleotides match TRBD2. The CDR3 length is 18 residues. Germline V gives CDR1 SGDLS, CDR2 YYNGEE. The V and J ends lost 4 bases and 4 bases, in that order; junction bases with no gene match: 13. CDR3 protein: CASSFTSTSGGSADTQYF. CDR3 in DNA: TGTGCCAGCAGCTTCACGTCTACTAGCGGGGGGTCCGCAGATACGCAGTATTTT. The full variable domain, its missing parts supplied by reference TRBV9 and TRBJ2-3, is DSGVTQTPKHLITATGQRVTLRCSPRSGDLSVYWYQQSLDQGLQFLIQYYNGEERAKGNILERFSAQQFPDLHSELNLSSLELGDSALYFCASSFTSTSGGSADTQYFGPGTRLTVL.

This chain links TRBV10-3 with TRBJ2-3, with D maybe TRBD2 (6 bases). The CDR3 length is 15 residues. Between the trimmed V and J ends, which lost 10 bases and 6 bases, there was a span of 23 bases. The germline gives CDR1 ENHRY, CDR2 SYGVKD. The CDR3 coding sequence is TGTGCCACGCGGCAGCGGGTACGGGCGGGGGATACGCAGTATTTT. This sequence encodes CATRQRVRAGDTQYF.

The chain joins TRBV27 to TRBJ1-1, with 10 bases that match TRBD1. CDR3 length: 17 amino acids. Germline V gene sequence: CDR1 MNHEY, CDR2 SMNVEV (reference sequence). V shed 6 bases, J shed 1 base, and the junction held 11 bases outside the gene matches. For the CDR3, the DNA is TGTGCCAGCAGCTTGACGGGACAGGGGTTCTCGAACACTGAAGCTTTCTTT. It codes for CASSLTGQGFSNTEAFF.

This clonotype was seen ten or more times. This chain joins TRBV6-1 and TRBJ2-3, with D perhaps assigned TRBD1 or TRBD2 (6 bases each). CDR1 and CDR2 (germline): MNHNS, SASEGT. There are 11 residues in the CDR3. V shed 7 bases and J shed 8 bases, with 10 bases lying between them. The CDR3 DNA reads as TGTGCCAGCATGGAGGGGGGTACGCAGTATTTT. Residues: CASMEGGTQYF.

V gene TRBV20-1 combines with J gene TRBJ1-5; 7 bases are a match to TRBD1. Germline-derived CDR1 and CDR2 are DFQATT and SNEGSKA (reference sequence). CDR3 length equals 13 residues. Unmatched junction bases numbered 6, after V lost 4 bases and J lost 6 bases. The CDR3 region is CSAIGGVAQPQHF. DNA for the CDR3: TGCAGTGCTATAGGGGGCGTGGCTCAGCCCCAGCATTTT.

This clonotype was seen a few times. V usage is TRBV28 and J usage is TRBJ2-1, with TRBD2 matching over 12 bases. This CDR3 comprises 16 residues. V was clipped by 4 bases and J by 7 bases; unmatched bases: 8. Germline V CDR1 and CDR2: MDHEN, SYDVKM. In DNA, the CDR3 is TGTGCCAGCAGTTCCCCCGCTAGCGGGAGGGTAAATGAGCAGTTCTTC. Its protein is CASSSPASGRVNEQFF.

On this clonotype: At one end, the junction sequence differs from germline, possibly due to a read error. The V and J genes are TRBV20-1 and TRBJ2-7, with 10 bases identical to TRBD2. Looked up from germline, CDR1 is DFQATT and CDR2 is SNEGSKA (reference sequence). The CDR3 sequence is 18 residues long. CDR3 sequence (DNA): TGCAGTGCTACAAGGACAGACACTTCAGCTAGCGGGAGACACGAGCACTACTTC. Encoded protein: CSATRTDTSASGRHEHYF.

This clonotype was observed a few times. V and J are TRBV6-5 and TRBJ2-5, with D perhaps TRBD2 (5 bases). This CDR3 comprises 16 residues. Germline CDR1 and CDR2: MNHEY and SVGAGI. V lost 6 bases to trimming and J lost 1 base, with 18 bases between them. The CDR3 reads CASSHTETSGQETQYF. CDR3 in DNA: TGTGCCAGCAGCCACACCGAGACGAGCGGCCAAGAGACCCAGTACTTC.

This chain connects TRBV28 to TRBJ2-3; TRBD1 aligns across 11 bases. CDR1 and CDR2 from the germline V gene are MDHEN and SYDVKM. V gave up 1 base and J gave up 5 bases; unmatched junction bases: 2. The CDR3 length is 15 residues. The CDR3 DNA sequence: TGTGCCAGCAGTTTATCGGACAGGGGGCAAGATACGCAGTATTTT. Translation gives CASSLSDRGQDTQYF.

V gene TRBV2 combines with J gene TRBJ1-2; 8 bases are shared with TRBD1. Germline lookup yields CDR1 SNHLY and CDR2 FYNNEI. The CDR3 covers 15 residues. Trimming removed 10 bases from V and 0 bases from J; junction bases left unmatched: 10. CDR3 in DNA: TGTGCCAACAAACAAGACAGGGGAGCTAACTATGGCTACACCTTC. This gives the protein CANKQDRGANYGYTF.

V is TRBV7-8 and J is TRBJ2-5; 7 bases are a match to TRBD1. The CDR3 sequence is 17 residues long. The V gene's germline CDR1 is SGHVS and CDR2 FQNEAQ. V trimming: 8 bases; J trimming: 0 bases; junction bases outside the gene matches: 15. The CDR3 DNA is TGTGCCAGCGGCCCTCTTTTCGGGGACAGTAACCAAGAGACCCAGTACTTC. Protein sequence: CASGPLFGDSNQETQYF.

The gene calls are TRBV24-1 and TRBJ2-3; the match to TRBD1 covers 9 bases. The CDR3 runs to 16 residues. Germline CDR1 KGHDR, CDR2 SFDVKD. The ends lost 1 base at V and 4 bases at J; junction bases unmatched: 5. CDR3 loop: CATSDLGTGSADTQYF. In nucleotides, the CDR3 is TGTGCCACCAGTGATTTAGGGACAGGGTCCGCAGATACGCAGTATTTT.

The chain has TRBV18 and TRBJ1-2, with TRBD1 identical over 9 bases. V was pared by 2 bases and J by 2 bases, with 6 bases of the junction left unmatched. CDR1 and CDR2 (germline): KGHSH, LQKENI. The CDR3 extends over 16 amino acids. CDR3 bases: TGTGCCAGCTCACCATTTACTGGGACAGGGAACTATGGCTACACCTTC. Residues: CASSPFTGTGNYGYTF.

The table lists this clonotype with a count of one. V usage is TRBV27 and J usage is TRBJ1-2; 12 nucleotides agree with TRBD1. This CDR3 is 19 amino acids long. Germline CDR1 MNHEY, CDR2 SMNVEV (reference sequence). V shed 2 bases, J shed 4 bases, and the junction held 14 bases outside the gene matches. The CDR3 coding sequence is TGTGCCAGCAGTTTACGGATCGGGACAGGGGGCTTTTCAGGCTATGGCTACACCTTC. Translated, it gives CASSLRIGTGGFSGYGYTF.

V is TRBV5-1 and J is TRBJ2-3; D may be TRBD2 (6 bases). V lost 0 bases to trimming and J lost 6 bases, with 17 bases between them. CDR1 is SGHRS and CDR2 is YFSETQ in the germline V gene. The CDR3 extends over 16 amino acids. CDR3 coding DNA: TGCGCCAGCAGCTTGGGGGCGGGGACGCCTTATGATACGCAGTATTTT. This sequence encodes CASSLGAGTPYDTQYF.

In this sample, this clonotype turned up a few times. The rearrangement joins TRBV2 to TRBJ1-1; D unresolved. The V gene's germline CDR1 is SNHLY and CDR2 FYNNEI. The CDR3 length is 13 residues. V was pared by 2 bases and J by 5 bases, with 9 bases between. CDR3 residues: CASSELRGTEAFF. DNA for the CDR3: TGTGCCAGCAGTGAATTGCGAGGAACTGAAGCTTTCTTT.

CDR3 loop: CASAGRYSTDTQYF. For the CDR3, the DNA is TGTGCCAGCGCTGGCAGGTACAGCACAGATACGCAGTATTTT. This rearrangement joins TRBV6-2 or TRBV6-3 to TRBJ2-3; D is unresolved. CDR3 length equals 14 residues. The V end lost 8 bases, the J end lost 0 bases, and 12 bases lay between the germline ends. Germline assignment: CDR1 MNHEY and CDR2 SVGEGT.

The rearrangement links TRBV6-6 to TRBJ1-2, with a weak D call TRBD1 (6 bases). Germline lookup yields CDR1 MNHNY and CDR2 SVGAGI (reference sequence). V gave up 5 bases and J gave up 4 bases, with 20 bases separating them. The CDR3 consists of 16 residues. In DNA, the CDR3 is TGTGCCAGCAGTCGCGTAGGGGGGCAGGATATCTATGGCTACACCTTC. Translated: CASSRVGGQDIYGYTF.